Following are 6 T cell receptor beta chains from one sample sequenced in a study of CXCR3-negative and CXCR3-positive naive CD8 T cells. The antigens these receptors bind are not known. All TRB cDNA libraries came from 5' RACE performed with UMI labels. After re-calling the 5' RACE reads, TCRdb lists one entry per CDR3 protein, DNA absent. Its listing shows approximately 100,000 distinct CDR3 sequences. Study-level results: When CXCR3-positive naive cells were set against CXCR3-negative naive cells, the former had more hydrophobic TRB CDR3s.

The sequencing sample was made of naive CXCR3+ CD8+ T cells from blood. The subset denotes: CD45RO-CCR7+CD27+CD95- naive CD8+ T cells expressing CXCR3 (TNR3+). The receptor set was obtained from a human donor in good health. Some clones in this sample may be carry-over from other donors' samples.

CDR3 sequence reads: CATSSPGSTQYF. The chain uses TRBV15 and TRBJ2-3; there is no DNA to check the TCRdb D call of TRBD1. Germline loops: CDR1 LNHNV, CDR2 YYDKDF (reference sequence). This CDR3 is 12 amino acids long.

The V call is TRBV5-1, the J call TRBJ1-1; TCRdb outputs TRBD1, but without DNA this stays unchecked. Per the germline V gene, CDR1 is SGHRS and CDR2 is YFSETQ. This CDR3 has 12 residues. This CDR3 is CASSRGVSEAFF.

The chain joins TRBV7-9 to TRBJ2-5; TCRdb indicates TRBD1, and absent DNA this call remains unverified. This CDR3 spans 16 amino acids. Germline V gene lookup returns CDR1 SEHNR and CDR2 FQNEAQ (reference sequence). The CDR3 sequence is CASSRRRGERSETQYF.

V and J are TRBV12-3 or TRBV12-4 and TRBJ2-7; without DNA, the TCRdb call of TRBD1 cannot be checked. The CDR3 sequence is 13 residues long. The CDR3 sequence is CASSWGPSYEQYF.

J is TRBJ2-3 and V is TRBV29-1; TCRdb returns TRBD2, unconfirmable since there is no DNA. Germline CDR1 and CDR2: SQVTM and ANQGSEA. The CDR3 sequence is 14 residues long. The CDR3: CSVPPSGGPDTQYF.

The genes are TRBV19 and TRBJ2-1; TCRdb gives TRBD2 as the D gene, but with no DNA this cannot be confirmed. This CDR3 region has 17 residues. From germline, CDR1 is LNHDA and CDR2 SQIVND (reference sequence). This chain's CDR3 is CASSISSGRVSYNEQFF.